Detailed here is one TCR beta chain. Its antigen remains unidentified. The data were obtained in a study of STAT5B mutations in CD4+ large granular lymphocyte leukemia. Findings and limits, study-wide: Patient CD4-sorted repertoires stayed more clonal than healthy ones after leukemic-clone removal. No patients shared main leukemic clonotypes, though around 24% appeared at low frequency elsewhere.

The CDR3 spans 15 residues. Germline V gene data show CDR1 as SNHLY and CDR2 as FYNNEI. V was clipped by 3 bases and J by 2 bases; unmatched bases: 3. In the source study's methods: Productive clonotypes were detectable down to 2.59 x 10-5 frequency. Assay: immunoSEQ multiplex PCR; the TCRdb copy retains only in-frame clones and omits some. The V and J calls and clone size were taken over from that table, and D and trimming were inferred from the DNA. The sample has about 31,000 clones, roughly 91% seen once. The chain links TRBV2 to TRBJ1-4, with 7 positions matching TRBD1. The sequence came from a human donor in good health. The sample comprised CD4+ T cells from blood buffy coats. The CDR3 region is CASSDGTATNEKLFF. CDR3 coding DNA: TGTGCCAGCAGTGATGGGACAGCCACTAATGAAAAACTGTTTTTT.